This T cell receptor beta chain originates from a study of T cells in Graves' hyperthyroidism and ophthalmopathy. This clonotype was seen ten or more times. From RNA transcripts, TCR beta CDR3 regions were amplified. TCR CDR3 underwent first-round RT-PCR with the HTBI primer set. Via MiXCR, TCRdb re-called the multiplex PCR reads, giving one row per CDR3 protein. Here the sample spans over 450,000 distinct CDR3 sequences, roughly 14% being singletons. The CDR3 sequence is 16 residues long. CDR1 and CDR2 from the germline V gene are KGHSH and LQKENI. Deletions cut 0 bases from V and 4 bases from J, with 13 bases between. On the basis of clinical symptoms, serum thyroxine and TRAb, thyroid ultrasound and orbital computed tomography, diagnoses were made.

The chain carries TRBV18 and TRBJ1-5, with D possibly TRBD1 on 6 matching bases. This sequence was found in a woman under 30 with Graves' hyperthyroidism. Sequenced material: blood. CDR3 DNA: TGTGCCAGCTCACCACCAATGGGACAAGTTAATCAGCCCCAGCATTTT. Translating it yields CASSPPMGQVNQPQHF.